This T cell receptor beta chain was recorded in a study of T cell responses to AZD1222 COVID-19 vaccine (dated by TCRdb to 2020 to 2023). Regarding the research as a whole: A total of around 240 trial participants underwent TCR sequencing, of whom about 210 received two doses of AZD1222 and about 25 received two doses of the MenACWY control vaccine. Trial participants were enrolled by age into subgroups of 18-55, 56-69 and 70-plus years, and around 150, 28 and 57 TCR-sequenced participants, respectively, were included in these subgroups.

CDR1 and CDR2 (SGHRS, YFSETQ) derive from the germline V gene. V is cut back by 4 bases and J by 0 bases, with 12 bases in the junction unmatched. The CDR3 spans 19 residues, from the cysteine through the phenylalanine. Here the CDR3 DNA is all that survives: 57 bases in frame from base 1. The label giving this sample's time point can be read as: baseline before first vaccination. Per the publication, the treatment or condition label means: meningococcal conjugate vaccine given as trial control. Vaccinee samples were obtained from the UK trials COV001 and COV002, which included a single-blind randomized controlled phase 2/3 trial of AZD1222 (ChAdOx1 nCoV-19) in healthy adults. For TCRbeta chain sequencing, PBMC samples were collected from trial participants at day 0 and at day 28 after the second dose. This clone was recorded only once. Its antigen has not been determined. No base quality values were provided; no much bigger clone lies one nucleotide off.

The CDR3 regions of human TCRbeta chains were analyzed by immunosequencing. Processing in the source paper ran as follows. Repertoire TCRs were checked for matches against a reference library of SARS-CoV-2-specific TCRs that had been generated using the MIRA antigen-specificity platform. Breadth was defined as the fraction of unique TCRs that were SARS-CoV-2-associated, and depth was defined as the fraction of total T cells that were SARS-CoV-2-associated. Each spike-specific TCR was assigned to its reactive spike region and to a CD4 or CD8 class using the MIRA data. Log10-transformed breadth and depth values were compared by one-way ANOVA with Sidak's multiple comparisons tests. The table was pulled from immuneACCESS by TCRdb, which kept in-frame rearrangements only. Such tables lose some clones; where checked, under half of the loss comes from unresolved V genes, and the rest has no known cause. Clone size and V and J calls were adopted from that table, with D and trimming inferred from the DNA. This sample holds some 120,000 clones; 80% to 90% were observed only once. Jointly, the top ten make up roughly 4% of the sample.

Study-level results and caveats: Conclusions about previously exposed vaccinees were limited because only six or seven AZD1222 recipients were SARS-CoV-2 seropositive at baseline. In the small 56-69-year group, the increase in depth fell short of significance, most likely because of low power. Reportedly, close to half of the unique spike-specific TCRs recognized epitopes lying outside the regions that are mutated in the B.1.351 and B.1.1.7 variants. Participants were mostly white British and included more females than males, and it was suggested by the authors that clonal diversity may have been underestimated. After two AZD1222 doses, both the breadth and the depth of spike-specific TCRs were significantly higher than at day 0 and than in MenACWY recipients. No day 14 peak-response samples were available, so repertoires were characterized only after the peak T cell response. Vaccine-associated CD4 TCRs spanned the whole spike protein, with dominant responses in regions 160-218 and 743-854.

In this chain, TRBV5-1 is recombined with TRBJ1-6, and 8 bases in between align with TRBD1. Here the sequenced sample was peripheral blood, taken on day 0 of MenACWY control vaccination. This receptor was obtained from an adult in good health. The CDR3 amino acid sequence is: CASSARDSGTGSYNSPLHF. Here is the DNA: TGCGCCAGCAGCGCCCGGGACAGCGGGACAGGCTCCTATAATTCACCCCTCCACTTT.